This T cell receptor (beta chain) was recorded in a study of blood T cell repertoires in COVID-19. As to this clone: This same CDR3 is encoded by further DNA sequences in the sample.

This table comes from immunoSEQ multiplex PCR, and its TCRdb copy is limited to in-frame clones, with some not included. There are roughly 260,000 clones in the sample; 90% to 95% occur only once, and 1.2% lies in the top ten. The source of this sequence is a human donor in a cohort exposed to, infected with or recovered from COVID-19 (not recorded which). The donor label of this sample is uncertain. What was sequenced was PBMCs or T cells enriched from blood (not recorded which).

Here the CDR3 reads CASSLAGSTDTQYF. CDR3 coding DNA: TGTGCCAGCAGCTTAGCGGGCAGCACAGATACGCAGTATTTT. The rearrangement uses TRBV7-6 and TRBJ2-3; no reliable D call. V dropped 0 bases and J dropped 0 bases, with 4 bases sitting between them. Germline V CDR1 and CDR2: SGHVS, FNYEAQ. This CDR3 comprises 14 residues.